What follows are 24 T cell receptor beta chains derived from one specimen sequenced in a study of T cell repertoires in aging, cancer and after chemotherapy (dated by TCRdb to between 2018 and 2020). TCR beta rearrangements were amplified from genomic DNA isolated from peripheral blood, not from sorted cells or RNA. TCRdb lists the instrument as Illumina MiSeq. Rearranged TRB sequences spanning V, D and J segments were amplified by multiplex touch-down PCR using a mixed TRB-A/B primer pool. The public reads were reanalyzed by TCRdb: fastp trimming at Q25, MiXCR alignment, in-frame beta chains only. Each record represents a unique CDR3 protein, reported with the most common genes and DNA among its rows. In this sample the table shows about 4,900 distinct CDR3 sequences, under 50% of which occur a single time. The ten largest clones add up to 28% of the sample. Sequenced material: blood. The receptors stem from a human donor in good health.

Here the CDR3 DNA reads TGTGCCAGCAGCTCCTCCCGGGAGCAGTTCTTC. Amino acid sequence: CASSSSREQFF. The chain couples TRBV7-6 to TRBJ2-1; D uncertain. Germline V gives CDR1 SGHVS, CDR2 FNYEAQ. The CDR3 contains 11 residues. Trimming cost V 4 bases and J 10 bases, with 8 bases left between them.

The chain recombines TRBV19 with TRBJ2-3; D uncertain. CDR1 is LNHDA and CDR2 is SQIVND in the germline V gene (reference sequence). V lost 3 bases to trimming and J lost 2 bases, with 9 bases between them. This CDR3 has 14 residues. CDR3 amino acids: CASSIGTHTDTQYF. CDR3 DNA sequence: TGTGCCAGTAGTATTGGTACTCACACAGATACGCAGTATTTT.

The CDR3 spells CATSRGGGLIGYTF. The DNA of the CDR3 is TGTGCCACCAGCAGAGGGGGGGGGCTAATTGGCTACACCTTC. The chain employs TRBV15 and TRBJ1-2, with D possibly matching TRBD1 (6 bases). V was trimmed by 1 base and J by 7 bases, leaving 13 bases between them. The CDR3 covers 14 residues. Germline V gene lookup returns CDR1 LNHNV and CDR2 YYDKDF (reference sequence).

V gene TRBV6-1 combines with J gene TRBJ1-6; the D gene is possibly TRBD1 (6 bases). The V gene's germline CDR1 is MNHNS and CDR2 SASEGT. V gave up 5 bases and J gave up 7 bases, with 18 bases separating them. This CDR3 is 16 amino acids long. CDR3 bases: TGTGCCAGCAGTTTGGCTCCGACAGGCCGAAATTCACCCCTCCACTTT. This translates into CASSLAPTGRNSPLHF.

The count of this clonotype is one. The DNA for the CDR3 is TGTGCCAGCAGCCAAGTCGTACCCAGGCCTAATTCACCCCTCCACTTT. This sequence encodes CASSQVVPRPNSPLHF. The rearrangement links TRBV7-9 to TRBJ1-6; D unclear. The V end was cut by 5 bases, the J end by 6 bases, with 17 bases between. This CDR3 spans 16 amino acids. The V gene's germline CDR1 is SEHNR and CDR2 FQNEAQ (reference sequence). The full variable domain, completed using reference TRBV7-9 and TRBJ1-6, is DTGVSQNPRHKITKRGQNVTFRCDPISEHNRLYWYRQTLGQGPEFLTYFQNEAQLEKSRLLSDRFSAERPKGSFSTLEIQRTEQGDSAMYLCASSQVVPRPNSPLHFGNGTRLTVT.

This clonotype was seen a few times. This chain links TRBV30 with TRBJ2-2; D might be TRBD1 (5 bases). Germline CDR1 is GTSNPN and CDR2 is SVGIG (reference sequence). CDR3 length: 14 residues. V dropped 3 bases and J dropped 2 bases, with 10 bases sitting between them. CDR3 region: CAWRLGANTGELFF. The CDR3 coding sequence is TGTGCCTGGAGGCTAGGGGCTAACACCGGGGAGCTGTTTTTT.

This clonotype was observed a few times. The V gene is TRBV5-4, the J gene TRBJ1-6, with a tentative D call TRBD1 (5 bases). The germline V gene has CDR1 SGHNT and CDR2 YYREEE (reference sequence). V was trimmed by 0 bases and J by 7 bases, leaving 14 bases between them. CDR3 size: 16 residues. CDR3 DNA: TGTGCCAGCAGCTTGGGAGTTGGGACGGTAAATTCACCCCTCCACTTT. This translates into CASSLGVGTVNSPLHF. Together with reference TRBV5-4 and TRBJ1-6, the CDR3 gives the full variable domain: ETGVTQSPTHLIKTRGQQVTLRCSSQSGHNTVSWYQQALGQGPQFIFQYYREEENGRGNFPPRFSGLQFPNYSSELNVNALELDDSALYLCASSLGVGTVNSPLHFGNGTRLTVT.

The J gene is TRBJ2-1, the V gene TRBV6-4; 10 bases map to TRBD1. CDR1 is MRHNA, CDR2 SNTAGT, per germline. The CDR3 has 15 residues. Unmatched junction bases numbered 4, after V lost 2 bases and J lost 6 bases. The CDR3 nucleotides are TGTGCCAGCAGTGACGGAAGGACAGGGGGCAATGAGCAGTTCTTC. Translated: CASSDGRTGGNEQFF.

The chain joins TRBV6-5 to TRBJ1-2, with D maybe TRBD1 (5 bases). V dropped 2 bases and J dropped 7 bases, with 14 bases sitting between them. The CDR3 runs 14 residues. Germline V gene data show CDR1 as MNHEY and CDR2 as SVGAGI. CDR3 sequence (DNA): TGTGCCAGCAGTTACGGGAGGGGCGACCTTGGCTACACCTTC. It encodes CASSYGRGDLGYTF.

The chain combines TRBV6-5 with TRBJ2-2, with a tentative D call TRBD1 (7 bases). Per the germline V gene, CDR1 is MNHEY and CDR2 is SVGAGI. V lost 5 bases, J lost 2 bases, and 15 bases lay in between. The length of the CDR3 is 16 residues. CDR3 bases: TGTGCCAGCAGTAGGGGGGACAGAGCCAACACCGGGGAGCTGTTTTTT. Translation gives CASSRGDRANTGELFF.

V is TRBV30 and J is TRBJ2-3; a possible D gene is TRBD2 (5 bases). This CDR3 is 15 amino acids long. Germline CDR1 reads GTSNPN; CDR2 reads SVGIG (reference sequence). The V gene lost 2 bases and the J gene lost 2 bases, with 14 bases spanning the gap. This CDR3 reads CAWSNPGIDTDTQYF. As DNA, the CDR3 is TGTGCCTGGAGTAATCCGGGGATTGACACAGATACGCAGTATTTT.

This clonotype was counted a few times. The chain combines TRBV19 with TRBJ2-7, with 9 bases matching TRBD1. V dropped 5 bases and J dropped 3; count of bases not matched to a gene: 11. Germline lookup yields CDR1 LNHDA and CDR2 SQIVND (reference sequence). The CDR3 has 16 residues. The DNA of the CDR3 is TGTGCCAGTAGTGCCCGGGACAGGGCCCCATACTACGAGCAGTACTTC. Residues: CASSARDRAPYYEQYF. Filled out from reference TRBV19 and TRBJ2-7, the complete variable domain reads DGGITQSPKYLFRKEGQNVTLSCEQNLNHDAMYWYRQDPGQGLRLIYYSQIVNDFQKGDIAEGYSVSREKKESFPLTVTSAQKNPTAFYLCASSARDRAPYYEQYFGPGTRLTVT.

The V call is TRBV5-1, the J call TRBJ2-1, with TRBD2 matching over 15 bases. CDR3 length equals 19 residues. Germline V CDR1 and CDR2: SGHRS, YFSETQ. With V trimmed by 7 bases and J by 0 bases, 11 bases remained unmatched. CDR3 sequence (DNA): TGCGCCAGCTCGACCGGGACTAGCGGGGGGACTAGCTCCTACAATGAGCAGTTCTTC. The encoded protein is CASSTGTSGGTSSYNEQFF.

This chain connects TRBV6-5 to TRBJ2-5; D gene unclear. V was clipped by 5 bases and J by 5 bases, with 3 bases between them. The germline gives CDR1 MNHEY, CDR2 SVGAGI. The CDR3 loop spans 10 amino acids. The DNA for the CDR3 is TGTGCCAGCAGTGACGAGACCCAGTACTTC. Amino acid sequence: CASSDETQYF.

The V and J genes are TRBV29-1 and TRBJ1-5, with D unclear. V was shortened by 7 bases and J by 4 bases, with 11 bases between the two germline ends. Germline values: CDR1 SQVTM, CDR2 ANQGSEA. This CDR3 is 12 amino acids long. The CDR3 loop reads CSARHLNQPQHF. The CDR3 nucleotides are TGCAGCGCCCGGCACCTTAATCAGCCCCAGCATTTT.

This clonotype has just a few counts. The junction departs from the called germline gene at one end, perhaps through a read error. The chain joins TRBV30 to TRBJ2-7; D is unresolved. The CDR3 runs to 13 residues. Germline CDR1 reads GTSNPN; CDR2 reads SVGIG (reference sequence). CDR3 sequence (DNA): TGTGCCTGGAGTGAACTTCCTCAGTCCGAGCAGTACTTT. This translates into CAWSELPQSEQYF.

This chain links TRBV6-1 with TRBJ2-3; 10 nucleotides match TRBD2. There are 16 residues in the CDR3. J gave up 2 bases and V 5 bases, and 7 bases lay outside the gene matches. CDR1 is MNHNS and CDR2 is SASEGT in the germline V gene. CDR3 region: CASSPLSGGYTDTQYF. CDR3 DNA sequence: TGTGCCAGCAGTCCTCTTAGCGGGGGGTACACAGATACGCAGTATTTT.

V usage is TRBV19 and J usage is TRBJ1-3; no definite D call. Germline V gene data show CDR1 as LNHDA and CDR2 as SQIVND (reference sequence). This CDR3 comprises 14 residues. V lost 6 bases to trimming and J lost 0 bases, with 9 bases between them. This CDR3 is CASSSGDSGNTIYF. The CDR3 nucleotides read TGTGCCAGTAGCTCAGGAGACTCTGGAAACACCATATATTTT.

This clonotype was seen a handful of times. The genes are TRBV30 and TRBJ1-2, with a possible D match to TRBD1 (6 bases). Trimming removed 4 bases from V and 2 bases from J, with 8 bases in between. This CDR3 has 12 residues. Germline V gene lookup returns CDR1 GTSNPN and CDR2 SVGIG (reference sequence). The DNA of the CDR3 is TGTGCCTGGACCAGGGGAAACTATGGCTACACCTTC. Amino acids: CAWTRGNYGYTF. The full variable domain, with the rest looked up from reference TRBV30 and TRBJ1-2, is SQTIHQWPATLVQPVGSPLSLECTVEGTSNPNLYWYRQAAGRGLQLLFYSVGIGQISSEVPQNLSASRPQDRQFILSSKKLLLSDSGFYLCAWTRGNYGYTFGSGTRLTVV.

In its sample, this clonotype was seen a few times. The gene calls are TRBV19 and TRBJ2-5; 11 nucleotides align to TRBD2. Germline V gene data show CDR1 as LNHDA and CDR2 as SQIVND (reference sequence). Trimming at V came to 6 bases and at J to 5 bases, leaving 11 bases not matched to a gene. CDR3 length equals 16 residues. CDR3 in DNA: TGTGCCAGTAGACCCACACTAGCGGGGGCGGGGGAGACCCAGTACTTC. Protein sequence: CASRPTLAGAGETQYF.

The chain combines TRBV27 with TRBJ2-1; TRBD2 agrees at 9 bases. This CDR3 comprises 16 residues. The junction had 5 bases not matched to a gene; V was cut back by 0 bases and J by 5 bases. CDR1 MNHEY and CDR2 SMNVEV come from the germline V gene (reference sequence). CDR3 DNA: TGTGCCAGCAGTTTATCGGGGACTAGCACCCACAATGAGCAGTTCTTC. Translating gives CASSLSGTSTHNEQFF.

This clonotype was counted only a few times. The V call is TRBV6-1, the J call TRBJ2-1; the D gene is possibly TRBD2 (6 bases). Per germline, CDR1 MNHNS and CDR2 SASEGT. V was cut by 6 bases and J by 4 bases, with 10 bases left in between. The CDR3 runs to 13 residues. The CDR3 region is CASRRDPYNEQFF. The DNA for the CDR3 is TGTGCCAGCAGGCGGGACCCGTACAATGAGCAGTTCTTC.

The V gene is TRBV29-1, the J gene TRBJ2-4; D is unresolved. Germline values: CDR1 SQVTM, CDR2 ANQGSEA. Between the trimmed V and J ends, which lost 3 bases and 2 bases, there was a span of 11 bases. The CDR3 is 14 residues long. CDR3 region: CSVEGGRTKNIQYF. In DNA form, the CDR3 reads TGCAGCGTTGAGGGCGGTCGTACCAAAAACATTCAGTACTTC.

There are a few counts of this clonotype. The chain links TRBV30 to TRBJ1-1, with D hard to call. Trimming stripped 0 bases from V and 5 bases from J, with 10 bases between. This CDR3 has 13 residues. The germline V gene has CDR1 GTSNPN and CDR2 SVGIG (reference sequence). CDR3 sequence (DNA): TGTGCCTGGAGTGTACTGTCTTGGACTGAAGCTTTCTTT. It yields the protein CAWSVLSWTEAFF.